This T cell receptor (beta chain) was recorded in a study of T cell repertoires in cytomegalovirus infection. TCRdb fed the reads into MiXCR, producing one record per CDR3 protein. The table includes some 440,000 distinct CDR3 sequences, about a third detected once. Looked up from germline, CDR1 is MNHEY and CDR2 is SVGAGI. This CDR3 region has 14 residues. As to this clonotype: A read error may produce the germline difference seen at one junction end.

The V gene is TRBV6-5, the J gene TRBJ1-3; the D is unclear. Sequencing was carried out using PBMCs. This clonotype was sampled from a human donor in good health (CMV status not recorded). Some clones in this sample may be carry-over from other donors' samples. The CDR3 region is CSSSPYFSGNTIYF. The DNA of the CDR3 is TGTTCCAGCAGCCCATATTTCTCTGGAAACACCATATATTTT.